Listed below are T cell receptor beta chains from one sample, sequenced in a study of cytomegalovirus exposure and HLA in healthy donors. Sequencing used immunoSEQ multiplex PCR; TCRdb keeps in-frame clones, though not all of them. The top ten hold almost 2.5% of the sample, which has 130,000 to 150,000 clones, about 85% seen once. The sequenced sample was PBMCs. The receptors shown here come from a boy aged 2-15 years in good health and CMV-seronegative. The CDR3 runs from the conserved cysteine through the conserved F or W. D genes are given only for firm matches. Clone size is not always given. Where it is, it says once, few, many or a class for expanded clones.

abundance: .; v_gene: TRBV15; d_gene: .; j_gene: TRBJ2-3; CDR3nt: TGTGCCACCAGCAGAGATCCGGGGTCAGATACGCAGTATTTT; CDR3aa: CATSRDPGSDTQYF
abundance: .; v_gene: TRBV15; d_gene: TRBD2; j_gene: TRBJ2-7; CDR3nt: TGTGCCACCAGCAGTACTCCGGGACTAGCGGGCCCTAAGAGCTCCTACGAGCAGTACTTC; CDR3aa: CATSSTPGLAGPKSSYEQYF
abundance: .; v_gene: TRBV10-3; d_gene: TRBD2; j_gene: TRBJ2-1; CDR3nt: TGTGCCATCAGTCCTAGCGGGAGTGTCTACAATGAGCAGTTCTTC; CDR3aa: CAISPSGSVYNEQFF
abundance: .; v_gene: TRBV19; d_gene: TRBD2; j_gene: TRBJ2-4; CDR3nt: TGTGCCAGTAGCGCTCTAGCGGGGGGGCCTACCATTCAGTACTTC; CDR3aa: CASSALAGGPTIQYF
abundance: .; v_gene: TRBV19; d_gene: TRBD1; j_gene: TRBJ1-5; CDR3nt: TGTGCCAGTAGGCGGGCCTTGACAGGGGTCAATCAGCCCCAGCATTTT; CDR3aa: CASRRALTGVNQPQHF
abundance: .; v_gene: TRBV4-1; d_gene: TRBD2; j_gene: TRBJ2-1; CDR3nt: TGCGCCAGCAGCCAAGTTAGTCGCGGGGGGTACAATGAGCAGTTCTTC; CDR3aa: CASSQVSRGGYNEQFF
abundance: once; v_gene: TRBV19; d_gene: TRBD1; j_gene: TRBJ2-2; CDR3nt: TGTGCCAGTATTCCGCGACAGGGGGTTAACACCGGGGAGCTGTTTTTT; CDR3aa: CASIPRQGVNTGELFF
abundance: .; v_gene: TRBV7-9; d_gene: TRBD2; j_gene: TRBJ2-5; CDR3nt: TGTTCCAGCATCCGGACGCTGGGACTAGTTGGGGATCAAGAGACCCAGTACTTC; CDR3aa: CSSIRTLGLVGDQETQYF
abundance: .; v_gene: TRBV7-6; d_gene: .; j_gene: TRBJ2-7; CDR3nt: TGTGCCAGCAGCTTGATAGGGGTGGGAACCTACGAGCAGTACTTC; CDR3aa: CASSLIGVGTYEQYF
abundance: once; v_gene: TRBV2; d_gene: .; j_gene: TRBJ1-5; CDR3nt: TGTGCCAGCAGCGACGTGGCACGTCAGGGCCGAAATCAGCCCCAGCATTTT; CDR3aa: CASSDVARQGRNQPQHF
abundance: few; v_gene: TRBV2; d_gene: TRBD1; j_gene: TRBJ2-7; CDR3nt: TGTGCCAGCAGTGTAACAGGGGATCAACGCGAGCAGTACTTC; CDR3aa: CASSVTGDQREQYF
abundance: .; v_gene: TRBV27; d_gene: TRBD1; j_gene: TRBJ1-1; CDR3nt: TGTGCCAGCAGTTTTACAGGGGGGAACACTGAAGCTTTCTTT; CDR3aa: CASSFTGGNTEAFF
abundance: .; v_gene: TRBV10-3; d_gene: TRBD1; j_gene: TRBJ1-1; CDR3nt: TGTGCCATCAGTCTGGGGACAGGGGCACAAAACACTGAAGCTTTCTTT; CDR3aa: CAISLGTGAQNTEAFF
abundance: .; v_gene: TRBV6-5; d_gene: .; j_gene: TRBJ1-1; CDR3nt: TGTGCCAGCAGTTACACCCCCGTCGGGAGGAACACTGAAGCTTTCTTT; CDR3aa: CASSYTPVGRNTEAFF
abundance: .; v_gene: TRBV4-1; d_gene: .; j_gene: TRBJ2-5; CDR3nt: TGCGCCAGCAGCGTCCGTCAGGGGCGGGCGGAGACCCAGTACTTC; CDR3aa: CASSVRQGRAETQYF
abundance: .; v_gene: TRBV5-5; d_gene: .; j_gene: TRBJ2-1; CDR3nt: TGTGCCAGCAGCATATCCGTGGGAGGAGTTTTTGAGCAGTTCTTC; CDR3aa: CASSISVGGVFEQFF